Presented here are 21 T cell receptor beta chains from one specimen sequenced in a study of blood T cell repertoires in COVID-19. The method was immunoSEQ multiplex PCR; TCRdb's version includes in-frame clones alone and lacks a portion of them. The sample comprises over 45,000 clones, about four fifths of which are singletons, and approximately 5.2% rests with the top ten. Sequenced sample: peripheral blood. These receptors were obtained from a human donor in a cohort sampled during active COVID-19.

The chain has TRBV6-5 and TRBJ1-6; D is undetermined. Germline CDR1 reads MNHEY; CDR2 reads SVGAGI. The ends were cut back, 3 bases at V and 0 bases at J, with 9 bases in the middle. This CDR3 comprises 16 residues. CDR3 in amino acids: CASSYTPSSYNSPLHF. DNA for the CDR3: TGTGCCAGCAGTTATACCCCTAGCTCCTATAATTCACCCCTCCACTTT.

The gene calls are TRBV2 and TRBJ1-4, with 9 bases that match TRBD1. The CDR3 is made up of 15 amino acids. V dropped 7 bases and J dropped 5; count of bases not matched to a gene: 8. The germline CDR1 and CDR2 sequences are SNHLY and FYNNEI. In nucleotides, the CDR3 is TGTGCCAGCACCCTAACCGGGACAGGGAATGAAAAACTGTTTTTT. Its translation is CASTLTGTGNEKLFF.

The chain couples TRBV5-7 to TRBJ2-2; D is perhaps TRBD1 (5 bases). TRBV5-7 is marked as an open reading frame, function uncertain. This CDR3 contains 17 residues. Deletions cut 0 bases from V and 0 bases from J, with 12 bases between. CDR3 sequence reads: CASSLEGRASNTGELFF. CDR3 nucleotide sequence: TGTGCCAGCAGCTTGGAGGGCAGGGCCTCGAACACCGGGGAGCTGTTTTTT.

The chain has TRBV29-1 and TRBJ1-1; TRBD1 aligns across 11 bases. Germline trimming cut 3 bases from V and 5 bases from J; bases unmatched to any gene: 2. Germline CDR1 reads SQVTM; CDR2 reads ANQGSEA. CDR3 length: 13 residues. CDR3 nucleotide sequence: TGCAGCGTTGATGGGACAGGGGGTACTGAAGCTTTCTTT. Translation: CSVDGTGGTEAFF. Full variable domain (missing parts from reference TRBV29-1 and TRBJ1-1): SAVISQKPSRDICQRGTSLTIQCQVDSQVTMMFWYRQQPGQSLTLIATANQGSEATYESGFVIDKFPISRPNLTFSTLTVSNMSPEDSSIYLCSVDGTGGTEAFFGQGTRLTVV.

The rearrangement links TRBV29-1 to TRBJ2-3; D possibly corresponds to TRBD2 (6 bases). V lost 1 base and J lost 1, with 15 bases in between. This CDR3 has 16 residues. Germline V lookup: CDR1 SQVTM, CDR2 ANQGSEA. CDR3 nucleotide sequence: TGCAGCGTTGAAGGCGGGGCGGCTTCGGGCACAGATACGCAGTATTTT. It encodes CSVEGGAASGTDTQYF.

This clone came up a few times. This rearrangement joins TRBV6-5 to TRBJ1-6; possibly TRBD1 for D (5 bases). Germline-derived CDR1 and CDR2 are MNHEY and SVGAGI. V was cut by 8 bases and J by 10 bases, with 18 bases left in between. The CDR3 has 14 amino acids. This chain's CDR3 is CASEVLGGRSPLHF. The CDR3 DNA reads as TGTGCCAGCGAGGTGTTGGGGGGAAGGTCACCCCTCCACTTT.

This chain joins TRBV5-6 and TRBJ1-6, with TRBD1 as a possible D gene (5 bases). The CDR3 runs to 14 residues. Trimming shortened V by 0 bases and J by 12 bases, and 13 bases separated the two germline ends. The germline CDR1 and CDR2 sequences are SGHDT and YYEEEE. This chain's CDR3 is CASSLEGIVLPLHF. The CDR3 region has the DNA TGTGCCAGCAGCTTGGAGGGGATCGTCCTACCCCTCCACTTT.

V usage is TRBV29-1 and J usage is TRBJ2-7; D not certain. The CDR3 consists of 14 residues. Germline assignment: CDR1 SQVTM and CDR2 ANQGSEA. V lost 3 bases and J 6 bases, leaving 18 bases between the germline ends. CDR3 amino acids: CSVDMAGVGSEQYF. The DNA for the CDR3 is TGCAGCGTTGATATGGCAGGTGTAGGCAGCGAGCAGTACTTC.

The CDR3 coding sequence is TGTGCCAGCAGTGAAAGGGGGGGGCGCGATGAAGCTTTCTTT. It translates to CASSERGGRDEAFF. This rearrangement joins TRBV6-1 to TRBJ1-1; TRBD1 is a possible D gene (6 bases). The germline V and J ends were trimmed by 2 bases and 7 bases, with 14 bases remaining between them. This CDR3 spans 14 amino acids. Germline assignment: CDR1 MNHNS and CDR2 SASEGT.

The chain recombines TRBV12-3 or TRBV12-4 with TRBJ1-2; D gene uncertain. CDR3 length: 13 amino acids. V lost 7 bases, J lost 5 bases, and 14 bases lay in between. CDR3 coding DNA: TGTGCCAGCATGAGAGGTGGCCTTTATGGCTACACCTTC. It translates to CASMRGGLYGYTF.

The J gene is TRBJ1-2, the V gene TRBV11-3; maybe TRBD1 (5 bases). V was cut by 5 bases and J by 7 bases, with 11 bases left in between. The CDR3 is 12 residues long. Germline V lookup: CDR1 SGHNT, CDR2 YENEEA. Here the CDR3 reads CASSEPGGGYTF. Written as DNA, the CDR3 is TGTGCCAGCAGCGAGCCGGGGGGTGGCTACACCTTC.

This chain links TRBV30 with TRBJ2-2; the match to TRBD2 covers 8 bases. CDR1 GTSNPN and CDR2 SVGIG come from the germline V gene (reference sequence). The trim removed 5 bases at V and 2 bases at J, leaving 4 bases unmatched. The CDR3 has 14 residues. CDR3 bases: TGTGCCTGGGATCGGGGGGGCAACACCGGGGAGCTGTTTTTT. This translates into CAWDRGGNTGELFF.

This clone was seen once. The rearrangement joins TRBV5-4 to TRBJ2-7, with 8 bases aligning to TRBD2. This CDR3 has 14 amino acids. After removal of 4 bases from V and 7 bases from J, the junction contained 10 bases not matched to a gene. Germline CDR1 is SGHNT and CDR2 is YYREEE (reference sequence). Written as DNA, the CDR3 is TGTGCCAGCAGCACTCCGGGGGGGCCGGGGGAGCAGTACTTC. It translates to CASSTPGGPGEQYF. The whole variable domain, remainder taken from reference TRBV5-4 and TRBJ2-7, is ETGVTQSPTHLIKTRGQQVTLRCSSQSGHNTVSWYQQALGQGPQFIFQYYREEENGRGNFPPRFSGLQFPNYSSELNVNALELDDSALYLCASSTPGGPGEQYFGPGTRLTVT.

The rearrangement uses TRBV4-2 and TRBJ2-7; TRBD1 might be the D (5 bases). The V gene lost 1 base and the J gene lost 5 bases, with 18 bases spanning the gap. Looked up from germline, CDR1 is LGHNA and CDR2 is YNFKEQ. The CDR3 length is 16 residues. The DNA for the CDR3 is TGTGCCAGCAGCCAAGTTCAGGGCCTCTCGAGAGACGAGCAGTACTTC. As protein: CASSQVQGLSRDEQYF.

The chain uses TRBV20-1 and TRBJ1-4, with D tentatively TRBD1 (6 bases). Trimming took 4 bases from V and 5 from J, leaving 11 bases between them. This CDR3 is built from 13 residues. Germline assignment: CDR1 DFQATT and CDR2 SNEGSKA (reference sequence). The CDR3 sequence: CSAIDTGNEKLFF. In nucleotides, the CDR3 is TGCAGTGCTATTGATACAGGGAATGAAAAACTGTTTTTT.

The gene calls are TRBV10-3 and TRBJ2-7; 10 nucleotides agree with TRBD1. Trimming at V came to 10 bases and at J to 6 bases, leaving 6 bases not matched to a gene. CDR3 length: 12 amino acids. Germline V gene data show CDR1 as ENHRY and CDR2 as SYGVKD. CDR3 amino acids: CATRQGAVEQYF. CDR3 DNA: TGTGCCACCAGACAGGGGGCGGTCGAGCAGTACTTC.

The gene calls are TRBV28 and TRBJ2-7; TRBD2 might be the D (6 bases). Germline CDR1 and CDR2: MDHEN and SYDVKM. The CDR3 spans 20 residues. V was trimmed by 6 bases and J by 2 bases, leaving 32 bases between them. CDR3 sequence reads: CASSLLYGGPLATRAYEQYF. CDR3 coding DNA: TGTGCCAGCAGCCTTCTATACGGGGGTCCACTCGCAACCCGGGCCTACGAGCAGTACTTC.

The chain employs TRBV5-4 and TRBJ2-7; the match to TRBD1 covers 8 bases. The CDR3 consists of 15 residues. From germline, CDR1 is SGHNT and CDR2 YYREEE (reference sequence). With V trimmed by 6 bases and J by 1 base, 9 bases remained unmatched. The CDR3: CASTQLGQGSYEQYF. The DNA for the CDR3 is TGTGCCAGCACCCAATTAGGACAGGGTTCCTACGAGCAGTACTTC.

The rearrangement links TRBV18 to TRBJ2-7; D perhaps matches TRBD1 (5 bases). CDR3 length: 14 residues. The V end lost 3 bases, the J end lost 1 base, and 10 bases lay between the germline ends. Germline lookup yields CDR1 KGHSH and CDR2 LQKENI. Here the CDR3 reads CASSPDSLSYEQYF. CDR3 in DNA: TGTGCCAGCTCACCCGACAGCCTTTCCTACGAGCAGTACTTC.

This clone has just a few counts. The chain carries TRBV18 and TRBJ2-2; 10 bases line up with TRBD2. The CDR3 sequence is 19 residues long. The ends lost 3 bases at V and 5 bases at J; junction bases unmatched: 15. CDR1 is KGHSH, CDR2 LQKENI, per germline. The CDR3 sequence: CASSPPLGGSGGVTGELFF. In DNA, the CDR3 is TGTGCCAGCTCACCCCCACTTGGAGGAAGCGGGGGGGTGACCGGGGAGCTGTTTTTT. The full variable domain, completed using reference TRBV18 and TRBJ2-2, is NAGVMQNPRHLVRRRGQEARLRCSPMKGHSHVYWYRQLPEEGLKFMVYLQKENIIDESGMPKERFSAEFPKEGPSILRIQQVVRGDSAAYFCASSPPLGGSGGVTGELFFGEGSRLTVL.

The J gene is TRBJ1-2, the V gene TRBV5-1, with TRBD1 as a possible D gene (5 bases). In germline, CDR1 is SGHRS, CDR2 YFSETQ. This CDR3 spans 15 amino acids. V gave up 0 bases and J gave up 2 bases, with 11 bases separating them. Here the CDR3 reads CASSLVLGANYGYTF. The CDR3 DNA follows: TGCGCCAGCAGCTTGGTGTTAGGGGCGAACTATGGCTACACCTTC.